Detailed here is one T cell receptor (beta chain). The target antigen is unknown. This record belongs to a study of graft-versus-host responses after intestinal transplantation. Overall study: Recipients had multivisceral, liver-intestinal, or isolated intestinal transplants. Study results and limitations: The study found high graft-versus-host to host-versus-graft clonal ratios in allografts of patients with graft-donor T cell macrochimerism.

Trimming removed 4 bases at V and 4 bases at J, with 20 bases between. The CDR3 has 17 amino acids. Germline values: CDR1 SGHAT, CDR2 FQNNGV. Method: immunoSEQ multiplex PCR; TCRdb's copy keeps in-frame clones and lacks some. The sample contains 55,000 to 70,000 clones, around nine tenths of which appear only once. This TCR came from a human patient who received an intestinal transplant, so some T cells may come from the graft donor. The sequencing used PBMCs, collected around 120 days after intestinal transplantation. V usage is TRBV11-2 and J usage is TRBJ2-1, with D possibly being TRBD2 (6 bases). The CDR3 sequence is CASSSRGVGLAYNEQFF. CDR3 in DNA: TGTGCCAGCAGCTCGCGGGGCGTAGGCCTAGCGTACAATGAGCAGTTCTTC.